These T cell receptor beta chains were read from a single sample in a study of shared clonotypes between healthy human individuals. The method was immunoSEQ multiplex PCR; TCRdb's version includes in-frame clones alone and lacks a portion of them. This table holds 1.5 million to 2.5 million clones, 85% to 95% found once. Sequences were obtained from naive CD8+ T cells sorted from blood. These receptors all stem from a man younger than 30 in good health. The CDR3 runs from the conserved cysteine through the conserved F or W. The D gene is left open where the match is weak. Expanded clones get a size class; other rows say once, few or many, or leave the size out.

d_call j_call v_call clone_size cdr3_aa cdr3_nt
NA TRBJ2-5 TRBV13 NA CASSLPIGGFQETQYF TGTGCCAGCAGCTTACCAATCGGCGGGTTCCAAGAGACCCAGTACTTC
TRBD2 TRBJ2-3 TRBV29-1 NA CSVDPGLVTDTQYF TGCAGCGTTGATCCCGGACTAGTTACAGATACGCAGTATTTT
NA TRBJ1-5 TRBV6-1 NA CASSDKRGGQPQHF TGTGCCAGCAGTGATAAAAGGGGTGGGCAGCCCCAGCATTTT
NA TRBJ1-4 TRBV6-6 NA CASSYRETTNEKLFF TGTGCCAGCAGTTACAGGGAGACAACTAATGAAAAACTGTTTTTT
TRBD2 TRBJ2-5 TRBV6-5 NA CASSSSGGTQETQYF TGTGCCAGCAGCTCGAGCGGGGGGACACAAGAGACCCAGTACTTC
TRBD1 TRBJ2-6 TRBV7-2 NA CASSPWDRGSSGANVLTF TGTGCCAGCAGCCCGTGGGACAGGGGAAGCTCTGGGGCCAACGTCCTGACTTTC
NA TRBJ1-1 TRBV5-4 NA CASSIATLDSEAFF TGTGCCAGCAGCATCGCCACCTTGGACAGTGAAGCTTTCTTT
NA TRBJ1-2 TRBV29-1 once CSVEDHGGGLYGYTF TGCAGCGTTGAAGATCATGGGGGCGGACTCTACGGCTACACCTTC
NA TRBJ2-1 TRBV30 NA CAWSVDSYEQFF TGTGCCTGGAGTGTCGATTCATATGAGCAGTTCTTC
NA TRBJ1-1 TRBV19 NA CASMSFEGNPEAFF TGTGCCAGTATGAGTTTTGAGGGAAACCCTGAAGCTTTCTTT
NA TRBJ1-2 TRBV19 NA CASSFGPIDGYTF TGTGCCAGTAGTTTTGGACCTATAGACGGCTACACCTTC
TRBD1 TRBJ2-2 TRBV19 NA CASSITGQGNGELFF TGTGCCAGTAGTATAACGGGACAGGGGAACGGGGAGCTGTTTTTT
TRBD2 TRBJ2-4 TRBV7-8 NA CASSSAGGSLAKNIQYF TGTGCCAGCAGCTCCGCCGGGGGGTCGCTAGCCAAAAACATTCAGTACTTC
NA TRBJ2-5 TRBV5-8 NA CASSLVQGETQYF TGTGCCAGCAGCTTGGTTCAGGGGGAGACCCAGTACTTC
TRBD1 TRBJ2-3 TRBV28 NA CASSGPDRGLGTDTQYF TGTGCCAGCAGTGGCCCGGACAGGGGGCTGGGTACAGATACGCAGTATTTT
TRBD1 TRBJ1-4 TRBV2 NA CASSGGTDLNEKLFF TGTGCCAGCAGTGGGGGGACAGACCTTAATGAAAAACTGTTTTTT
NA TRBJ1-4 TRBV6-6 NA CASSAQGFSNEKLFF TGTGCCAGCAGTGCGCAGGGTTTCTCTAATGAAAAACTGTTTTTT
TRBD2 TRBJ2-3 TRBV28 NA CASSSDLAGARVDTQYF TGTGCCAGCAGTTCGGATCTAGCGGGGGCCCGGGTAGATACGCAGTATTTT
NA TRBJ1-1 TRBV4-2 NA CASSPGGTEAFF TGTGCCAGCAGCCCCGGGGGGACTGAAGCTTTCTTT
NA TRBJ1-4 TRBV7-9 NA CASSLPRGSIEKLFF TGTGCCAGCAGCTTACCCAGGGGCAGTATAGAAAAACTGTTTTTT
TRBD1 TRBJ2-1 TRBV6-1 NA CASRQRQGWNEQFF TGTGCCAGCAGGCAGAGACAGGGGTGGAATGAGCAGTTCTTC
TRBD1 TRBJ1-1 TRBV4-1 NA CASSQGYRGLNTEAFF TGCGCCAGCAGCCAGGGCTACAGGGGGTTGAACACTGAAGCTTTCTTT
TRBD1 TRBJ2-7 TRBV27 NA CASSSWTGPYEQYF TGTGCCAGCAGTTCGTGGACAGGCCCCTACGAGCAGTACTTC
TRBD1 TRBJ1-3 TRBV5-6 NA CASSLATGSGNTIYF TGTGCCAGCAGCTTGGCGACAGGGTCAGGAAACACCATATATTTT
NA TRBJ2-7 TRBV4-3 NA CASSQEAGESYEQYF TGCGCCAGCAGCCAAGAGGCAGGGGAGAGCTACGAGCAGTACTTC
TRBD1 TRBJ2-7 TRBV7-9 NA CASSLGPGGHDEQYF TGTGCCAGCAGCTTAGGTCCAGGGGGCCATGACGAGCAGTACTTC